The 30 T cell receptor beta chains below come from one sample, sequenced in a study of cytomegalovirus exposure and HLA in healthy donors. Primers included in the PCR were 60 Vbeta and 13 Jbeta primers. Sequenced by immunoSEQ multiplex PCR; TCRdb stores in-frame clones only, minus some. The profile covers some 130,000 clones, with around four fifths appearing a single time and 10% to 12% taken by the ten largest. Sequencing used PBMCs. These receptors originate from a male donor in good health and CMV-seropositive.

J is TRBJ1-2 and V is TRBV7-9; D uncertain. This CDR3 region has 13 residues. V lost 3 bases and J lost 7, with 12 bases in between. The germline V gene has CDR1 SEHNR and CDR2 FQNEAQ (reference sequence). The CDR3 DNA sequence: TGTGCCAGCAGCTTCGAGGGTTTAGGTGGCTACACCTTC. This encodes CASSFEGLGGYTF.

The CDR3 spells CASSQEDRPGYGYTF. In nucleotides, the CDR3 is TGTGCCAGCAGCCAAGAGGACAGACCGGGCTATGGCTACACCTTC. The chain joins TRBV14 to TRBJ1-2; D possibly corresponds to TRBD1 (6 bases). The CDR3 is made up of 15 amino acids. Looked up from germline, CDR1 is SGHDN and CDR2 is FVKESK. V lost 0 bases and J 4 bases, leaving 12 bases between the germline ends.

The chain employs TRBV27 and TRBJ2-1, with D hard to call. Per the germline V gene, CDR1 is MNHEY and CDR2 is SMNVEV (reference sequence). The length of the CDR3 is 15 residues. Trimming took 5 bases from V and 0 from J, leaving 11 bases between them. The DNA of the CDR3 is TGTGCCAGCAGTACTACTACGAGCTCCTACAATGAGCAGTTCTTC. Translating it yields CASSTTTSSYNEQFF.

CDR3 sequence (DNA): TGTGCCAGCAGTTTGACAGAAATGAACACTGAAGCTTTCTTT. This encodes CASSLTEMNTEAFF. V usage is TRBV28 and J usage is TRBJ1-1, with a tentative D call TRBD1 (5 bases). The V and J ends lost 3 bases and 0 bases respectively, with 8 bases between them. This CDR3 is 14 amino acids long. The germline gives CDR1 MDHEN, CDR2 SYDVKM.

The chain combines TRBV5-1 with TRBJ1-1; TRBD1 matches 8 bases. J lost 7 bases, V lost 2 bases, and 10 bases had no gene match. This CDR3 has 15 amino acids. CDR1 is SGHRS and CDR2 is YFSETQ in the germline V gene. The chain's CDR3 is CASSLQGDHPFEAFF. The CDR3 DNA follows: TGCGCCAGCAGCTTACAGGGGGACCACCCATTTGAAGCTTTCTTT.

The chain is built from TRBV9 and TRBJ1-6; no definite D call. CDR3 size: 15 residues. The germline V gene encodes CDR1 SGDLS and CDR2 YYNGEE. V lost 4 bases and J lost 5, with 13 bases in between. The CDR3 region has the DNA TGTGCCAGCAGCCCCCGCACGACTAATAATTCACCCCTCCACTTT. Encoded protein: CASSPRTTNNSPLHF. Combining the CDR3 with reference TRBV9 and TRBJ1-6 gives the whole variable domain DSGVTQTPKHLITATGQRVTLRCSPRSGDLSVYWYQQSLDQGLQFLIQYYNGEERAKGNILERFSAQQFPDLHSELNLSSLELGDSALYFCASSPRTTNNSPLHFGNGTRLTVT.

The CDR3 loop reads CASSLSGAPGSEQYF. The CDR3 DNA reads as TGTGCCAGCAGTTTATCGGGGGCTCCAGGGAGCGAGCAGTACTTC. V and J are TRBV27 and TRBJ2-7, with a possible D match to TRBD1 (6 bases). The germline gives CDR1 MNHEY, CDR2 SMNVEV (reference sequence). CDR3 length: 15 amino acids. With 0 bases removed from V and 6 bases from J, the gap between germline ends came to 15 bases.

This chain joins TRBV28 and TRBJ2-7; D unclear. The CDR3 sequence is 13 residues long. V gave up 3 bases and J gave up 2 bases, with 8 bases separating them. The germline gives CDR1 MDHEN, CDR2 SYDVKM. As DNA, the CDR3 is TGTGCCAGCAGTTTGGAGCCGACCTACGAGCAGTACTTC. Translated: CASSLEPTYEQYF.

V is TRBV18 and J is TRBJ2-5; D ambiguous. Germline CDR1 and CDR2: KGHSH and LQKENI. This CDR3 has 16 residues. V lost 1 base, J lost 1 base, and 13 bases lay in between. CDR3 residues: CASSPRSSNGQETQYF. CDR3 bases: TGTGCCAGCTCACCACGTTCAAGTAACGGCCAAGAGACCCAGTACTTC.

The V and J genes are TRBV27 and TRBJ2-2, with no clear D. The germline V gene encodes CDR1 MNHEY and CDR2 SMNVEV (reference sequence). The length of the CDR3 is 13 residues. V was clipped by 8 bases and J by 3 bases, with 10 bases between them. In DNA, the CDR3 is TGTGCCAGCTGCGACACACACACCGGGGAGCTGTTTTTT. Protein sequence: CASCDTHTGELFF.

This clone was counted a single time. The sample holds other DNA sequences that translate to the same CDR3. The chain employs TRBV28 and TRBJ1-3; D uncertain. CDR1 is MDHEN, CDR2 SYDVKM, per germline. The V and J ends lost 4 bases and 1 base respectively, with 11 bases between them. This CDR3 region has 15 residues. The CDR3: CASSSARQSGNTIYF. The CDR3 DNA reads TGTGCCAGCAGTTCTGCCCGTCAGTCTGGAAACACCATATATTTT.

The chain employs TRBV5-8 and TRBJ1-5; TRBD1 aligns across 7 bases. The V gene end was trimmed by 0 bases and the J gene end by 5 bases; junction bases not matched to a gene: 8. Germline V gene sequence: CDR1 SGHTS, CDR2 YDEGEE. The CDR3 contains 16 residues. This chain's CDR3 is CASSLGTGWVHQPQHF. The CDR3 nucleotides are TGTGCCAGCAGCTTGGGGACAGGTTGGGTGCATCAGCCCCAGCATTTT.

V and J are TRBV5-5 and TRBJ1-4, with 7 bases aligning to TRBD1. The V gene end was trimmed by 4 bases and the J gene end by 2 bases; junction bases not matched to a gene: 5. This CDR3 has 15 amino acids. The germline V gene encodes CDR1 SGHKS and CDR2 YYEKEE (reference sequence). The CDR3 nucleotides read TGTGCCAGCAGCCAAAGGGGGCGCACTAATGAAAAACTGTTTTTT. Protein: CASSQRGRTNEKLFF. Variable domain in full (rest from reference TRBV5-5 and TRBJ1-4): DAGVTQSPTHLIKTRGQQVTLRCSPISGHKSVSWYQQVLGQGPQFIFQYYEKEERGRGNFPDRFSARQFPNYSSELNVNALLLGDSALYLCASSQRGRTNEKLFFGSGTQLSVL.

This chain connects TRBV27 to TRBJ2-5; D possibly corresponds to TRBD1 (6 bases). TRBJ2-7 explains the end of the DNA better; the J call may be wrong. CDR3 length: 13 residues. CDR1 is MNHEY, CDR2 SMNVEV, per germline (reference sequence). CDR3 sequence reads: CASSLGQTYEQYF. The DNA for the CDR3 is TGTGCCAGCAGTCTTGGACAGACCTACGAGCAGTACTTC.

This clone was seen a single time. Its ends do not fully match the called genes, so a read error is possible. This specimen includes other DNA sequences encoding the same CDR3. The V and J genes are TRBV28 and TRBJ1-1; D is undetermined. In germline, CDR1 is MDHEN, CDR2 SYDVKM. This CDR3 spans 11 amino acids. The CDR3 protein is CASSPGTEAFF. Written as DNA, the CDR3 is TGCGCCAGCAGCCCCGGGACTGAAGCTTTCTTT.

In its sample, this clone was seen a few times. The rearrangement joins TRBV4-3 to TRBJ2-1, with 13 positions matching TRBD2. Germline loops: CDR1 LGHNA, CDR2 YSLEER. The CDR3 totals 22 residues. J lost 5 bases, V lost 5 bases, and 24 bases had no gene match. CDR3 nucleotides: TGCGCCAGCAGCTCAGGGCAAATGTGGGATCTACTAGCGGGAGGGCGCCACAATGAGCAGTTCTTC. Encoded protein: CASSSGQMWDLLAGGRHNEQFF.

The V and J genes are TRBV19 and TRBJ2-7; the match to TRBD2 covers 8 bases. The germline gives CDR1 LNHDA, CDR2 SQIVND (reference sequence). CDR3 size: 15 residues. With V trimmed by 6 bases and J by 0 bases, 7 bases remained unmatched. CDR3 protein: CASSLIAGRSYEQYF. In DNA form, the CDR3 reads TGTGCCAGTAGCCTTATAGCGGGGCGCTCCTACGAGCAGTACTTC.

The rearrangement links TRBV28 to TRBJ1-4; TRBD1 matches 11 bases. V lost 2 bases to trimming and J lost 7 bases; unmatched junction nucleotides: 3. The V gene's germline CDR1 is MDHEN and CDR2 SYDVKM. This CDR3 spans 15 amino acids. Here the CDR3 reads CASSLGGQGGEKLFF. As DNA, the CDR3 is TGTGCCAGCAGTTTAGGGGGACAGGGGGGTGAAAAACTGTTTTTT.

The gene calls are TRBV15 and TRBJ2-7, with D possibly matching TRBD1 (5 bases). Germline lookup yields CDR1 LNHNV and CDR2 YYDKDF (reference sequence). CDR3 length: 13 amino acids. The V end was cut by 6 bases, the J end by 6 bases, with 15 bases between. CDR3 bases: TGTGCCACCAGGCCCACAGGTGATCCCGAGCAGTACTTC. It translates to CATRPTGDPEQYF.

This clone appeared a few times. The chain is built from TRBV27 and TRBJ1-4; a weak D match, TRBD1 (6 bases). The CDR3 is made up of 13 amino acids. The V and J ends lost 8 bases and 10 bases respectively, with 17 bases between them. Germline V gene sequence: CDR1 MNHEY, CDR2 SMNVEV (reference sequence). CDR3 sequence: CASRLGGGGKLFF. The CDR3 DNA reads TGTGCCAGCCGGCTTGGGGGGGGCGGAAAACTGTTTTTT. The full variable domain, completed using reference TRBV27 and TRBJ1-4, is EAQVTQNPRYLITVTGKKLTVTCSQNMNHEYMSWYRQDPGLGLRQIYYSMNVEVTDKGDVPEGYKVSRKEKRNFPLILESPSPNQTSLYFCASRLGGGGKLFFGSGTQLSVL.

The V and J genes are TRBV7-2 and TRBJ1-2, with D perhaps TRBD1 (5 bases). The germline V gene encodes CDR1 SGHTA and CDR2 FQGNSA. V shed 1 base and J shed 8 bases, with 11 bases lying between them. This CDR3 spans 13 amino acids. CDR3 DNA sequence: TGTGCCAGCAGCTTAGACAGGCTGGGGGGCTACACCTTC. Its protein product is CASSLDRLGGYTF. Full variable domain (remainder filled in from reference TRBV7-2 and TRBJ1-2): GAGVSQSPSNKVTEKGKDVELRCDPISGHTALYWYRQSLGQGLEFLIYFQGNSAPDKSGLPSDRFSAERTGGSVSTLTIQRTQQEDSAVYLCASSLDRLGGYTFGSGTRLTVV.

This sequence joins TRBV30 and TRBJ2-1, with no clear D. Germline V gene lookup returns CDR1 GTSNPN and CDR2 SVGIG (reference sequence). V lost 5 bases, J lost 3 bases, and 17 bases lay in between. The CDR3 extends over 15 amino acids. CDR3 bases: TGTGCCTGGTCCTCGTCGGGTCCGATCTACAATGAGCAGTTCTTC. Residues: CAWSSSGPIYNEQFF. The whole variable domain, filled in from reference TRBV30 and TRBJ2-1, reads SQTIHQWPATLVQPVGSPLSLECTVEGTSNPNLYWYRQAAGRGLQLLFYSVGIGQISSEVPQNLSASRPQDRQFILSSKKLLLSDSGFYLCAWSSSGPIYNEQFFGPGTRLTVL.

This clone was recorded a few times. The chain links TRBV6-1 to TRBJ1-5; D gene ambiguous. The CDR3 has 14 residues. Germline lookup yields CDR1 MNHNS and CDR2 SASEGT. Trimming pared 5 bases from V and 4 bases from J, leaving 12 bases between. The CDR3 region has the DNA TGTGCCAGCAGTAGCACAGCAAAAAATCAGCCCCAGCATTTT. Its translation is CASSSTAKNQPQHF.

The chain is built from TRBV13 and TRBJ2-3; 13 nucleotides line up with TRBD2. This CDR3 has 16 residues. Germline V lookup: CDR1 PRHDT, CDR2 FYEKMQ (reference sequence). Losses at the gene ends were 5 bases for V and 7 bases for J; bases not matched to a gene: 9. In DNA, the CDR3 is TGTGCCAGCAGCCCGCGCGGGACTAGCGGGGCACATACGCAGTATTTT. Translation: CASSPRGTSGAHTQYF.

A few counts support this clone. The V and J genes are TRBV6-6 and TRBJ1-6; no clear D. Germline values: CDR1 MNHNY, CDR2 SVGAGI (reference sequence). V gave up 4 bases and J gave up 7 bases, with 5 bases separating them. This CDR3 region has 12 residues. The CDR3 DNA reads TGTGCCAGCAGTTTAATAAATTCACCCCTCCACTTT. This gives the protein CASSLINSPLHF.

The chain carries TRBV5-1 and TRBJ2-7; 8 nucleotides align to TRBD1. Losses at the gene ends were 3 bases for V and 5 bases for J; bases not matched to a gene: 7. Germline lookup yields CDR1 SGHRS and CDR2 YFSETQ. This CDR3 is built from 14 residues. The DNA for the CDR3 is TGCGCCAGCAGCTCCCAGGGGGCGCTTGACGAGCAGTACTTC. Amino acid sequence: CASSSQGALDEQYF.

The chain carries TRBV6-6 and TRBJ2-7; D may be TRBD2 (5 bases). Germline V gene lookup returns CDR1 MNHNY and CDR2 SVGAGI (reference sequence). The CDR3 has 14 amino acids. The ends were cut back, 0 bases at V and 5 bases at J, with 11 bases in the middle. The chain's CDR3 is CASSYSDSGNEQYF. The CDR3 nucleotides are TGTGCCAGCAGTTACTCGGATTCGGGGAACGAGCAGTACTTC.

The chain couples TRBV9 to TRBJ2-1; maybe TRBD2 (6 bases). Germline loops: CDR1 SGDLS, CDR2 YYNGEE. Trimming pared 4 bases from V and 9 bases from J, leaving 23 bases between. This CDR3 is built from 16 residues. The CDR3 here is CASSRSGTGGSGEQFF. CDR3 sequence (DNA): TGTGCCAGCAGCCGTAGTGGGACTGGGGGATCCGGTGAGCAGTTCTTC.

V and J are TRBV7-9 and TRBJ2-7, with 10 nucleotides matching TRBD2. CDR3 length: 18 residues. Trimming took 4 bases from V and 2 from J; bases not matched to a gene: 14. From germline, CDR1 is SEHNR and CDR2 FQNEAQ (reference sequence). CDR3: CASSSTSGSLSPTYEQYF. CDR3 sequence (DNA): TGTGCCAGCAGCTCGACTAGCGGGTCACTTAGCCCCACCTACGAGCAGTACTTC.

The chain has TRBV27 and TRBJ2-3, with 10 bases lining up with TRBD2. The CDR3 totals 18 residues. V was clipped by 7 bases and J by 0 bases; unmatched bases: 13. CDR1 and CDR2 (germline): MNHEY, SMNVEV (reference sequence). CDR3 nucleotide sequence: TGTGCCAGCACTCGCGGGCTAGCGGGGGAGATTAGCACAGATACGCAGTATTTT. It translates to CASTRGLAGEISTDTQYF.